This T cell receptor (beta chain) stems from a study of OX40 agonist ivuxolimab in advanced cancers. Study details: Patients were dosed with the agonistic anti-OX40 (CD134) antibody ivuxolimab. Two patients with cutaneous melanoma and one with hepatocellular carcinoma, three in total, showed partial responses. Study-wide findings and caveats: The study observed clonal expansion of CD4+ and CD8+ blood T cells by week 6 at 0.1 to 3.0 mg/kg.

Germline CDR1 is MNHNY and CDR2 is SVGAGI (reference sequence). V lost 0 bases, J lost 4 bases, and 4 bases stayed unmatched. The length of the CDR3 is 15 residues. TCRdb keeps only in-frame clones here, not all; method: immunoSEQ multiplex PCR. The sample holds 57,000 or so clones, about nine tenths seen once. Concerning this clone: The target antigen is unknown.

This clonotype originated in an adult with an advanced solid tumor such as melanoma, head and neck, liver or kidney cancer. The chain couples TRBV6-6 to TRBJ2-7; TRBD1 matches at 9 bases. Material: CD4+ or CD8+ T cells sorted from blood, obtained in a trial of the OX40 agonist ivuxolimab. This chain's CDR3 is CASSYSGTGSYEQYF. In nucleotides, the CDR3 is TGTGCCAGCAGTTACTCCGGGACAGGGTCTTACGAGCAGTACTTC.